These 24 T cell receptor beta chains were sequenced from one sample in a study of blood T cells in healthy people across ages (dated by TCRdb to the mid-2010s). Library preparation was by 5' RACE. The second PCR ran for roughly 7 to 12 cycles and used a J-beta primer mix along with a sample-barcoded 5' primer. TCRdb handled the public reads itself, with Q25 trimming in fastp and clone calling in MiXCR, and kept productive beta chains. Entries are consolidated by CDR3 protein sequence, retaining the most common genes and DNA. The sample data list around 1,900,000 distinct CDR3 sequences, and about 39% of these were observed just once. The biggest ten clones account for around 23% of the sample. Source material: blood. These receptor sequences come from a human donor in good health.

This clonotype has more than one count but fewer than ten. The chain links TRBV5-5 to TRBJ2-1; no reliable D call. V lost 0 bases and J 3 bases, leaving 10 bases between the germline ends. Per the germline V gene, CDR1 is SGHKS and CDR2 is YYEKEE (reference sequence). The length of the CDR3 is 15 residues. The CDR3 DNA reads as TGTGCCAGCAGCTTGGGGGATCTTTTCTACAATGAGCAGTTCTTC. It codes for CASSLGDLFYNEQFF. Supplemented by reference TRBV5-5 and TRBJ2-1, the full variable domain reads DAGVTQSPTHLIKTRGQQVTLRCSPISGHKSVSWYQQVLGQGPQFIFQYYEKEERGRGNFPDRFSARQFPNYSSELNVNALLLGDSALYLCASSLGDLFYNEQFFGPGTRLTVL.

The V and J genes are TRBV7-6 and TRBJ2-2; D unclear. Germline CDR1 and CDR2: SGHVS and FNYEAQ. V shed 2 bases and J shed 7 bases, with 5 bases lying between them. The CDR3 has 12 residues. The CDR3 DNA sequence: TGTGCCAGCAGCTTATATATCGGGGAGCTGTTTTTT. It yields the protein CASSLYIGELFF. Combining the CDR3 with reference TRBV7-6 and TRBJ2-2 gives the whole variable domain GAGVSQSPRYKVTKRGQDVALRCDPISGHVSLYWYRQALGQGPEFLTYFNYEAQQDKSGLPNDRFSAERPEGSISTLTIQRTEQRDSAMYRCASSLYIGELFFGEGSRLTVL.

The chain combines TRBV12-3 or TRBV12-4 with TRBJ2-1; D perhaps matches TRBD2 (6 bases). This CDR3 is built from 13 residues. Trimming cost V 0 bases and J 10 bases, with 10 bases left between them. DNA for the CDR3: TGTGCCAGCAGTTTAGCGGGGGGTTGGGAGCAGTTCTTC. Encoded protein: CASSLAGGWEQFF.

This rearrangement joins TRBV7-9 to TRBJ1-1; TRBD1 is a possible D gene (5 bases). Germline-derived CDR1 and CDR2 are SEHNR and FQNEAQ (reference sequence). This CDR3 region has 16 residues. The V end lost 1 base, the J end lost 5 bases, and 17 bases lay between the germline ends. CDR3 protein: CASSLDVGARGTEAFF. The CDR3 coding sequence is TGTGCCAGCAGCTTAGATGTAGGGGCGCGGGGTACTGAAGCTTTCTTT.

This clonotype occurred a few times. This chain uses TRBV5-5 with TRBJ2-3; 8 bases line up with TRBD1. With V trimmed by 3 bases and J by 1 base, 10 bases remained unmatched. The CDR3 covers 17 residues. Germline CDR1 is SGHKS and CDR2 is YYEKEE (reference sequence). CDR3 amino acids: CASSSETGDKGTDTQYF. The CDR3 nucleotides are TGTGCCAGCAGCTCTGAGACAGGGGATAAGGGCACAGATACGCAGTATTTT.

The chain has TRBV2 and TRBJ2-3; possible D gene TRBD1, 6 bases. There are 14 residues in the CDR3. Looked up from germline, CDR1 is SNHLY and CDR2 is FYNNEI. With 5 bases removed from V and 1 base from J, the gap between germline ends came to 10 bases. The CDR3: CASSYGQRTDTQYF. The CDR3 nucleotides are TGTGCCAGCAGTTATGGACAGCGCACAGATACGCAGTATTTT.

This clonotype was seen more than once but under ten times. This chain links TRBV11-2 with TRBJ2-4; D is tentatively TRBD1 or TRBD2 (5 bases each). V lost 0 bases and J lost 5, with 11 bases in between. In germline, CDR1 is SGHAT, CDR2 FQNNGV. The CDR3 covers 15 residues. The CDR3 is CASSLDGTEENIQYF. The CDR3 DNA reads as TGTGCCAGCAGCTTAGATGGGACCGAGGAAAACATTCAGTACTTC.

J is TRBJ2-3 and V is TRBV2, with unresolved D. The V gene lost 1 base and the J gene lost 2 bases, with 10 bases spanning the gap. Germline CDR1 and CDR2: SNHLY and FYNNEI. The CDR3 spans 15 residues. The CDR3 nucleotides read TGTGCCAGCAGTGAAGATCGATGGGACACAGATACGCAGTATTTT. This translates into CASSEDRWDTDTQYF.

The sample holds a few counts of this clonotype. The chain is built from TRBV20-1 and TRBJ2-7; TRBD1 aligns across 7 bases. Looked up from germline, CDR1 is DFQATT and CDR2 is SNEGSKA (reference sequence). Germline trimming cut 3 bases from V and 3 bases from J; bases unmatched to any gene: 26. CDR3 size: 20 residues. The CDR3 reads CSARRTRTQGVATVYYEQYF. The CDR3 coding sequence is TGCAGTGCTAGGCGGACCCGTACCCAGGGGGTCGCAACCGTTTACTACGAGCAGTACTTC.

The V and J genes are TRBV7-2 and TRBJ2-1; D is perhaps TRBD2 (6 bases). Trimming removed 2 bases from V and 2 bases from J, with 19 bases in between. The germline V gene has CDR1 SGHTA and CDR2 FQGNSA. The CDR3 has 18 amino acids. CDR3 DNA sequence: TGTGCCAGCAGCTTACCTGGGGCGGGGTATTCTGCCTACAATGAGCAGTTCTTC. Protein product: CASSLPGAGYSAYNEQFF.

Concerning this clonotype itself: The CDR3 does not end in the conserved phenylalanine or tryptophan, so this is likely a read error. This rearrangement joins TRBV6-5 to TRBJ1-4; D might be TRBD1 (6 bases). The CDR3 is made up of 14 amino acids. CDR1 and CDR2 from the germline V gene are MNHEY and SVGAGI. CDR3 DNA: TGTGCCGGCAGCCAAACAGGGACGGGTGAAAAACTGTTTGTT. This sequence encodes CAGSQTGTGEKLFV.

CDR3 amino acids: CASSYGRGWTLLREAPQYGYTF. The CDR3 nucleotides read TGTGCCAGCAGTTACGGCCGGGGGTGGACCCTACTACGAGAAGCCCCTCAATATGGCTACACCTTC. The rearrangement links TRBV6-5 to TRBJ1-2, with D possibly matching TRBD1 (5 bases). Germline V gene sequence: CDR1 MNHEY, CDR2 SVGAGI. The CDR3 runs to 22 residues. Trimming shortened V by 2 bases and J by 5 bases, and 36 bases separated the two germline ends.

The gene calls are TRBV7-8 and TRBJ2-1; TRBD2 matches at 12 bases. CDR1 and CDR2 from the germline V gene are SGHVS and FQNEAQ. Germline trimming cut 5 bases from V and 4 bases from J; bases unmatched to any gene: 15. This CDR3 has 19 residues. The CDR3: CASSQTSGGPTPLYNEQFF. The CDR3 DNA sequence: TGTGCCAGCAGCCAGACTAGCGGGGGACCCACACCTCTGTACAATGAGCAGTTCTTC.

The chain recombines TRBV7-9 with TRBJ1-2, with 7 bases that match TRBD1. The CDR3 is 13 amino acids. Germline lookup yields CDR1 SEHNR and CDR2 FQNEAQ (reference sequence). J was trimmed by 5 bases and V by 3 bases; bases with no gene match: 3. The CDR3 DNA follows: TGTGCCAGCAGCTTGACAGGGTGGTATGGCTACACCTTC. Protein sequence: CASSLTGWYGYTF.

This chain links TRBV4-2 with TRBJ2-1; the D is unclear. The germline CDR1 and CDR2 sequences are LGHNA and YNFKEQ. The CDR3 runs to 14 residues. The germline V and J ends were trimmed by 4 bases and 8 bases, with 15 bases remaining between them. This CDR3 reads CASSPASLVHEQFF. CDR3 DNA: TGTGCCAGCAGCCCCGCCTCCCTAGTTCATGAGCAGTTCTTC.

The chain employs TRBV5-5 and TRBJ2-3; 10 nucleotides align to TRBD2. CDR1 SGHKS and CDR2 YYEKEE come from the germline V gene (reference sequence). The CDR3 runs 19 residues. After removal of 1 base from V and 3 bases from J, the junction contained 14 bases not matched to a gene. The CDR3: CASSLSPLRSGGATDTQYF. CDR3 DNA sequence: TGTGCCAGCAGCTTGTCCCCTCTGAGGAGCGGGGGGGCTACAGATACGCAGTATTTT.

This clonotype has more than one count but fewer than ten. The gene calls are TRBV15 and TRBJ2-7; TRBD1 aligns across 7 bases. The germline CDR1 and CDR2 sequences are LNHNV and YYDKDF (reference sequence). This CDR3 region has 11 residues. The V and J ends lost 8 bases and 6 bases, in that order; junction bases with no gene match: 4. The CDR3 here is CATYYRGEQYF. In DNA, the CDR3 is TGTGCCACCTATTACAGGGGCGAGCAGTACTTC.

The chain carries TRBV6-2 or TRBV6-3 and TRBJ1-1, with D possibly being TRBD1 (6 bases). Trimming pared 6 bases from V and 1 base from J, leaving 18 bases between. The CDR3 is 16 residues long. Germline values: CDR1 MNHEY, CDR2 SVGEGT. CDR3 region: CASRLNHRDPNTEAFF. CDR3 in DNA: TGTGCCAGCAGACTCAATCACAGGGACCCGAACACTGAAGCTTTCTTT.

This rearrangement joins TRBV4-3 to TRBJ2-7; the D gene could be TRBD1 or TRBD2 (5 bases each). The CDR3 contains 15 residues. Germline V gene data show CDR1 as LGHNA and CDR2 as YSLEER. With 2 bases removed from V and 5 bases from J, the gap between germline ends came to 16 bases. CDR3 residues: CASSQSIGGHHEQYF. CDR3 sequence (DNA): TGCGCCAGCAGCCAATCAATTGGGGGTCACCACGAGCAGTACTTC.

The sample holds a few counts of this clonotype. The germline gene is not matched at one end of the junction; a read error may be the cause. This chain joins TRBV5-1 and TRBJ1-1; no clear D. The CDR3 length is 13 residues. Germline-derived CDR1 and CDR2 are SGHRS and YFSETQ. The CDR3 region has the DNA TGTGCCAGCAGCTTACGGGGAACAACTGAAGCTTTCTTT. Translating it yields CASSLRGTTEAFF.

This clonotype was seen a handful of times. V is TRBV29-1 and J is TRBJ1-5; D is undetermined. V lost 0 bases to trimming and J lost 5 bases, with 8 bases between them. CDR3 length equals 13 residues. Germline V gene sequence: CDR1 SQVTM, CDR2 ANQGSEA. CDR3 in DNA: TGCAGCGTTGAAGAGGAGGGCGATCAGCCCCAGCATTTT. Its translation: CSVEEEGDQPQHF.

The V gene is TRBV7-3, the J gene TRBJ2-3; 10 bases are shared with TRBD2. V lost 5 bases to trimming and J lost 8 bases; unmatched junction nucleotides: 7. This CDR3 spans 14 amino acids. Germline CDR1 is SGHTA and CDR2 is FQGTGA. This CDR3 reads CASSERGGRGTQYF. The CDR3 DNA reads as TGTGCCAGCAGCGAGCGGGGGGGCCGGGGTACGCAGTATTTT.

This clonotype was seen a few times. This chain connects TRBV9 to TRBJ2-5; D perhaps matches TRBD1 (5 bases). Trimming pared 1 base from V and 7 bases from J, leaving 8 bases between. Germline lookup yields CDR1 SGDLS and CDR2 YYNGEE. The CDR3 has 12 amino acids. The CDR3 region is CASSVNQGTQYF. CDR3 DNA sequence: TGTGCCAGCAGCGTAAATCAGGGGACCCAGTACTTC.

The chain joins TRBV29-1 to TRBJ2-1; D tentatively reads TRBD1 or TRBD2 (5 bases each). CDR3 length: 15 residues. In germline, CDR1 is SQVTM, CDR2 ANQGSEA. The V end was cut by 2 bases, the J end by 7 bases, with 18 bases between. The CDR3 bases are TGCAGCGTTGAAATTTGGGACGTATCGGGGAATGAGCAGTTCTTC. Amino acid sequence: CSVEIWDVSGNEQFF.